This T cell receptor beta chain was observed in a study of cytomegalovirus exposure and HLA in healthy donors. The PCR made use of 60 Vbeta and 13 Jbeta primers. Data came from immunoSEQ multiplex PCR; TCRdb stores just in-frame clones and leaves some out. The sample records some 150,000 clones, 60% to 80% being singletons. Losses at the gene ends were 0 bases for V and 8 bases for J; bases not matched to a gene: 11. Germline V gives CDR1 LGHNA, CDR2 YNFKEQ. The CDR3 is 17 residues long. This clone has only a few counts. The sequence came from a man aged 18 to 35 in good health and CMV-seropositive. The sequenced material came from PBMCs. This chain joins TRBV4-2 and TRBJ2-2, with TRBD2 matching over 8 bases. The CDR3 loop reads CASSQEPGLAREGELFF. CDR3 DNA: TGTGCCAGCAGCCAAGAACCCGGACTAGCAAGGGAGGGGGAGCTGTTTTTT.